This T cell receptor (beta chain) came from a study of CD8+ T cells in alopecia areata. Background on the study: Twice a day, 5 to 10 mg of oral tofacitinib was administered to treated patients. General study findings and limits: Scalp sequencing also captures normal skin's resident alphabeta T cells.

Extracted from the samples, RNA was reverse transcribed into cDNA to serve as the sequencing template. This table comes from immunoSEQ multiplex PCR, and its TCRdb copy is limited to in-frame clones, with some not included. Altogether 98,000 or so clones are present, about 58% being singletons, with the ten largest covering about 14%. About this clone itself: Antigen: not known.

As for treatment: oral pan-JAK inhibitor, 5-10 mg twice daily. Those with alopecia areata gave lesional scalp punch biopsies and peripheral blood. The CDR3 runs to 15 residues. Looked up from germline, CDR1 is SGHRS and CDR2 is YFSETQ. The V gene lost 0 bases and the J gene lost 0 bases, with 7 bases spanning the gap. This chain uses TRBV5-1 with TRBJ2-1; D remains unclear. Sequencing was performed on CD8+ T cells sorted from blood, taken at week 4, from a patient treated with tofacitinib. This TCR came from a human donor with alopecia areata. The CDR3 DNA sequence: TGCGCCAGCAGCTTGGAGAGCCCCTCCTACAATGAGCAGTTCTTC. Its translation: CASSLESPSYNEQFF.